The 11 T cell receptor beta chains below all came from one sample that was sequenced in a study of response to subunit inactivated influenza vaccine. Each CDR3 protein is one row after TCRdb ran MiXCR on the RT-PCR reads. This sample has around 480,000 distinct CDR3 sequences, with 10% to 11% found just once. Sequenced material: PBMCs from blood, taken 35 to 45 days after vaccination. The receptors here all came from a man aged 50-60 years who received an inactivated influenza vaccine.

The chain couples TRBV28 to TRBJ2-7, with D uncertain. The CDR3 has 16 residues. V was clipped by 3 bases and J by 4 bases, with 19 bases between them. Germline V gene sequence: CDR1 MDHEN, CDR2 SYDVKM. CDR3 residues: CASSFSKMLRRYEQYF. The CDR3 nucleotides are TGTGCCAGCAGTTTTTCGAAAATGCTAAGGCGTTACGAGCAGTACTTC. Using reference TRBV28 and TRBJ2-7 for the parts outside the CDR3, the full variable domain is DVKVTQSSRYLVKRTGEKVFLECVQDMDHENMFWYRQDPGLGLRLIYFSYDVKMKEKGDIPEGYSVSREKKERFSLILESASTNQTSMYLCASSFSKMLRRYEQYFGPGTRLTVT.

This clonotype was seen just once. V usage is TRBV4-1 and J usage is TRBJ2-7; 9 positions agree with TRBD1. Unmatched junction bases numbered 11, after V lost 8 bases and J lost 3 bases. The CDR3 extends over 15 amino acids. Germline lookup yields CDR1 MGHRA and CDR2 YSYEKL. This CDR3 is CASSRSGTGNYEQYF. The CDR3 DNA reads TGCGCCAGCTCCCGAAGCGGGACAGGGAACTACGAGCAGTACTTC.

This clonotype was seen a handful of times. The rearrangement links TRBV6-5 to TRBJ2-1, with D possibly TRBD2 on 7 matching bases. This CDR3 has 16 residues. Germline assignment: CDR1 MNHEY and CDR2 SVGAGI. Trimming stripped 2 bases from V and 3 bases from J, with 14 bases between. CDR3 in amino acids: CASSYPPGGNYNEQFF. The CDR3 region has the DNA TGTGCCAGCAGTTACCCCCCGGGGGGCAACTACAATGAGCAGTTCTTC.

The chain's CDR3 is CASSRMGDSGNTIYF. In DNA form, the CDR3 reads TGTGCCAGTAGTCGGATGGGGGACTCTGGAAACACCATATATTTT. This chain joins TRBV19 and TRBJ1-3; the D gene is possibly TRBD1 (5 bases). Germline V gene sequence: CDR1 LNHDA, CDR2 SQIVND (reference sequence). The CDR3 totals 15 residues. V lost 5 bases to trimming and J lost 0 bases, with 11 bases between them.

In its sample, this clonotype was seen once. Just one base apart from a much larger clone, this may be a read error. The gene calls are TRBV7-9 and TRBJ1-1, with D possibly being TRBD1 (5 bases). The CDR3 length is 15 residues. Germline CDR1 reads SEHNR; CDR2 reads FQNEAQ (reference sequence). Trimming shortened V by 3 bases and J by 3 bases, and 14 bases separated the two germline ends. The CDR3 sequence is CASSFYGQGDTEAFF. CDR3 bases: TGTGCCAGCAGCTTCTATGGCCAAGGGGACACTGAAGCTTTCTTT.

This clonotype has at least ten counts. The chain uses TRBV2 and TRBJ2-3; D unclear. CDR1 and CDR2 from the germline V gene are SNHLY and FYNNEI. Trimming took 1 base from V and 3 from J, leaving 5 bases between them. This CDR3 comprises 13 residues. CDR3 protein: CASSEGVTDTQYF. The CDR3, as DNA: TGTGCCAGCAGTGAAGGAGTTACAGATACGCAGTATTTT.

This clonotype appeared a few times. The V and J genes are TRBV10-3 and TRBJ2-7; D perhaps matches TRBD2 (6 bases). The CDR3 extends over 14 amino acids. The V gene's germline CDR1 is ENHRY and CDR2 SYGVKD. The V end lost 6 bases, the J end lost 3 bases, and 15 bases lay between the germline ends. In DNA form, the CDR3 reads TGTGCCATCAGGGCGGGACGGCTGGGCTACGAGCAGTACTTC. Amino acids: CAIRAGRLGYEQYF.

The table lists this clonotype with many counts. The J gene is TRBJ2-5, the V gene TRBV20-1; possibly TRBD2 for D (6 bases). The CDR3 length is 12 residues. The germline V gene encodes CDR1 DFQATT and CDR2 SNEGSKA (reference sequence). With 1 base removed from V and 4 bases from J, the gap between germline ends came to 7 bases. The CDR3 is CSARGGIETQYF. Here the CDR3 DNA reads TGCAGTGCTAGAGGCGGGATAGAGACCCAGTACTTC.

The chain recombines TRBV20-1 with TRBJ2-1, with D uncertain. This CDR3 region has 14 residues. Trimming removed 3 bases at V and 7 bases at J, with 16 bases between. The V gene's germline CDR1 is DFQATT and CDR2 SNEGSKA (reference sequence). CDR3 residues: CSASFSGVGNEQFF. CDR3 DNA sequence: TGCAGTGCTAGTTTCTCCGGCGTCGGAAATGAGCAGTTCTTC.

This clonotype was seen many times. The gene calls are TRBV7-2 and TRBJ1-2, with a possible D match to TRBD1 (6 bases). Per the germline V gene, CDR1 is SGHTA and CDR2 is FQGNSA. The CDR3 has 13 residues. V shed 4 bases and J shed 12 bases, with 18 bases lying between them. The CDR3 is CASSSMRDTRNTF. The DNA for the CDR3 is TGTGCCAGCAGCTCGATGCGGGACACACGCAACACCTTC.

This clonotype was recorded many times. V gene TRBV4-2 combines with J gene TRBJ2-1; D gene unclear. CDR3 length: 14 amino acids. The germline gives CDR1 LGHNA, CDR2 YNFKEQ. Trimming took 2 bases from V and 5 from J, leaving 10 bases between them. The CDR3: CASSQFASNNEQFF. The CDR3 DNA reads TGTGCCAGCAGCCAATTTGCATCCAACAATGAGCAGTTCTTC.